The subject of this entry is one TCR beta chain. Its antigen is not yet known. Base qualities are not provided; no much larger clone lies one nucleotide away. This entry is derived from a study of cytotoxic CD8 clonotypes in ibrutinib-treated CLL (TCRdb year 2021). General notes on the study: The cohort included about 15 treatment-naive and 11 to 12 relapsed/refractory patients; 17 to 18 were IGHV unmutated. Responses were partial in approximately 24 patients and complete in 2; after median approximately 66 months follow-up, approximately 15 stayed in remission and approximately twelve progressed. The response samples were drawn at a median of approximately twelve months into treatment, with a range of roughly 6 to 40 months. On average, each sample had about 250,000 productive templates and tens of thousands of productive rearrangements. Longitudinal samples were obtainable from 26 of the 86 participants in the trial. Cryopreserved peripheral blood mononuclear cells were obtained before treatment, at response, and at either sustained remission or disease progression. Broader findings and caveats from the paper: Clonality rose at ibrutinib response, remained stable during sustained remission, and dropped back toward baseline at progression. Public clonotypes were found to be uncommon and were observed to contract or remain stable during treatment; the increase in clonality was shown to reflect expansion of private clonotypes at ibrutinib response. Sustained-remission and progressing patients did not have matched sampling times, and lymph node repertoires were not examined. Baseline clonality exceeded that of age-matched healthy donors and correlated strongly with circulating CD8+ T-cell counts.

For TCR beta library preparation, approximately 2.2 micrograms of genomic DNA were isolated from cryopreserved PBMCs. Longitudinal blood samples from CLL patients receiving ibrutinib monotherapy were subjected to high-throughput TCR beta sequencing. The patients took part in an open-label, single-center phase 2 trial of ibrutinib monotherapy. The cysteine opens and the phenylalanine closes a CDR3 of 11 amino acids. Only the CDR3 DNA stays, 33 bases, in frame from base 1. CDR1 is given as MNHNS and CDR2 as SASEGT, both from the germline V gene. Deletion took 2 bases off V and 8 bases off J, with a span of 4 bases between the germline ends. A MiSeq instrument was used for deep resolution sequencing, which targeted depths ranging from 1 in 1 million up to 1 in 200,000 T cells, with coverage averaging 10x for each clonotype. TCR beta libraries were generated with the immunoSEQ hsTCRB Kit. In the original analysis: Data were analyzed with ImmunoSEQ Data Assistant and ImmunoSEQ Analyzer, with V, D and J genes assigned per IMGT definitions. Clonality, which ranges from 0 to 1, was calculated as one minus the normalized Shannon entropy of productive rearrangement frequencies. Public clonotype analysis was restricted to overrepresented clonotypes comprising at least 0.05% of each patient's repertoire. Repertoires from about a dozen age-matched healthy donors in immuneACCESS were used as clonality controls. The source is immuneACCESS, and TCRdb retained only in-frame sequences with V and J called. Part of the clones is not carried over; for the studies checked, unresolved V genes explain less than half of this, and the remainder is unexplained. That table gives V, J and clone size, and the DNA gave D and trimming. Counted in this sample were 30,000 to 40,000 clones; around 70% of them appeared once. 25% to 30% of the sample goes to the ten largest clones.

The source is a human donor with chronic lymphocytic leukemia. Sequenced material: PBMCs, taken before ibrutinib treatment. The chain is encoded by TRBV6-1 joined to TRBJ2-1, with the D gene call left open. The CDR3 protein is CASSERYEQFF. The nucleotide sequence reads as follows: TGTGCCAGCAGTGAACGCTATGAGCAGTTCTTC.